This T cell receptor (beta chain) was captured in a study of blood T cells in healthy people across ages. The second PCR ran roughly 7 to 12 cycles with a sample-barcoded 5' primer and J-beta primers. TCRdb processed the 5' RACE reads anew with MiXCR; each CDR3 protein has one entry. The sample consists of some 850,000 distinct CDR3 sequences, more than 25% of them appearing once. Isolated PBMCs totaled at least 7 million in each sample. This clonotype was picked up a small number of times. This CDR3 comprises 12 residues. Trimming removed 1 base from V and 11 bases from J, with 11 bases in between. Germline V CDR1 and CDR2: KGHSH, LQKENI. These data also formed part of another study, on T cells of mothers and their children. Per that study: Researchers put all of the extracted RNA into cDNA synthesis, using roughly 1.4 ug per 15 ul.

This clonotype originated in a boy aged 5-17 years in good health. Input material: blood. The V gene is TRBV18, the J gene TRBJ1-1; D not resolved. CDR3 bases: TGTGCCAGCTCACCACTCCGGATCGGGGCTTTCTTT. Its protein product is CASSPLRIGAFF.